The sample holds a few counts of the clone carrying this TCR beta chain. Source study methods: Reference gene primer amplification gave estimated nucleated cell counts. The data were produced by immunoSEQ multiplex PCR, yet TCRdb's version contains in-frame clones alone and is incomplete. That table supplies the V and J calls and clone size; D and trimming were determined from the DNA. The data hold 400,000 to 500,000 clones, with over 75% observed a single time. This sample was included in a study of blood T cell repertoires in COVID-19. The CDR3 runs to 14 residues. With 5 bases removed from V and 0 bases from J, the gap between germline ends came to 8 bases. Germline V lookup: CDR1 MNHEY, CDR2 SVGEGT. Within the 2 weeks before study entry, each person in the exposed group met a COVID-19 case.

This sequence originates from a woman between 18 and 29 years old who had been exposed to COVID-19. Sample: PBMCs or T cells enriched from blood (not recorded which). J is TRBJ2-1 and V is TRBV6-2 or TRBV6-3; tentatively, D is TRBD2 (6 bases). The CDR3 DNA follows: TGTGCCAGCAGTCGGAGGGACTCCTACAATGAGCAGTTCTTC. It encodes CASSRRDSYNEQFF.